This TCR beta chain was sequenced in a study of blood T cell repertoires in COVID-19. This CDR3 region has 14 residues. The germline V gene has CDR1 LNHDA and CDR2 SQIVND (reference sequence). V was shortened by 6 bases and J by 4 bases, with 16 bases between the two germline ends. Repertoires were generated with immunoSEQ multiplex PCR, while TCRdb's copy carries only in-frame clones and drops some. Altogether about 240,000 clones are present, 82% being singletons, with the ten largest covering around 12%. This receptor was taken from an older woman with active or convalescent COVID-19. The J gene is TRBJ2-7, the V gene TRBV19; D is possibly TRBD2 (7 bases). Sequencing used peripheral blood. The CDR3: CASSRGGGQYEQYF. The CDR3 DNA follows: TGTGCCAGTAGCCGAGGGGGGGGCCAGTACGAGCAGTACTTC.